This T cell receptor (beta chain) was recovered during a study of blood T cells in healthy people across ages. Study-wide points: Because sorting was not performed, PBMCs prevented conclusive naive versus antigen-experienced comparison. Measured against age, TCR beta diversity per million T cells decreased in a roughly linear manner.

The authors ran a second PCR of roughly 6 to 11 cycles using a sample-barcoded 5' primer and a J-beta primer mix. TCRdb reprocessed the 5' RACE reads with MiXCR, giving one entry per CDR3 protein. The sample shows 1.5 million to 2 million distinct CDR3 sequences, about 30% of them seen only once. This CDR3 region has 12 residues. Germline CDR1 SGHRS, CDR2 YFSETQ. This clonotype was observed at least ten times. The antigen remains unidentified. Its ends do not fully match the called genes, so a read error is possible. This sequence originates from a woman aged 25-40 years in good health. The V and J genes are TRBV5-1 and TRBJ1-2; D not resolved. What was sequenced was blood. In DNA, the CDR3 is TGTGCCAGCAGCCCGGAAGGGCGGGGCTACACCTTC. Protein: CASSPEGRGYTF.